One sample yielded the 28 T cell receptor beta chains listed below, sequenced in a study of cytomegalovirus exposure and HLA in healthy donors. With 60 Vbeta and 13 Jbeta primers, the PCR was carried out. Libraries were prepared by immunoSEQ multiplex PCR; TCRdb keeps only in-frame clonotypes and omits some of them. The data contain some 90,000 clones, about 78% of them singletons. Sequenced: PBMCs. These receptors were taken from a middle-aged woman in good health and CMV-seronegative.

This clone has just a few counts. As DNA, the CDR3 is TGCAGCGTTGTAGTCCTGAACACTGAAGCTTTCTTT. Amino acid sequence: CSVVVLNTEAFF. This chain links TRBV29-1 with TRBJ1-1, with unresolved D. Trimming shortened V by 4 bases and J by 0 bases, and 6 bases separated the two germline ends. CDR3 length: 12 amino acids. Germline CDR1 SQVTM, CDR2 ANQGSEA.

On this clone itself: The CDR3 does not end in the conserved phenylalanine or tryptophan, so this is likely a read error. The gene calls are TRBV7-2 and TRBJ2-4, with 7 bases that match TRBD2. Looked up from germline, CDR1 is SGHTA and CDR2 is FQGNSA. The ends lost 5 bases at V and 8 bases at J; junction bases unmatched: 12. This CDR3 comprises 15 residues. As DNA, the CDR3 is TGTGCCAGCAGCCCAAGAACTAGCGCGGTGGACATTCAGTACGTC. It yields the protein CASSPRTSAVDIQYV.

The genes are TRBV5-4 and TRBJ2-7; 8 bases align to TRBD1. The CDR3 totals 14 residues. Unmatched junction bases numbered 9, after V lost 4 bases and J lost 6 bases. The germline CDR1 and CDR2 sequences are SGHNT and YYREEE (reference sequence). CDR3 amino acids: CASSRNGQGTEQYF. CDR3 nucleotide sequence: TGTGCCAGCAGCCGCAACGGACAGGGAACCGAGCAGTACTTC.

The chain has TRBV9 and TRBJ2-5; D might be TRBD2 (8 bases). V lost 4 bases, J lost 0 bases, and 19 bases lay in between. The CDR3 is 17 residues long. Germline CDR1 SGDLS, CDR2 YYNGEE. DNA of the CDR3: TGTGCCAGCAGCCCAGGGGGTAGCGGGACCTACCAAGAGACCCAGTACTTC. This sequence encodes CASSPGGSGTYQETQYF.

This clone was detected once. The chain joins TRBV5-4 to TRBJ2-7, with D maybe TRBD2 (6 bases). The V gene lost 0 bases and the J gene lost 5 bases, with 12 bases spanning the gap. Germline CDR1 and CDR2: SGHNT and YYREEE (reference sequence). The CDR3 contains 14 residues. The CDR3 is CASSLGRAPNEQYF. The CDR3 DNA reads TGTGCCAGCAGCTTGGGGAGGGCACCCAACGAGCAGTACTTC. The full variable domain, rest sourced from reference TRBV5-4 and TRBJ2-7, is ETGVTQSPTHLIKTRGQQVTLRCSSQSGHNTVSWYQQALGQGPQFIFQYYREEENGRGNFPPRFSGLQFPNYSSELNVNALELDDSALYLCASSLGRAPNEQYFGPGTRLTVT.

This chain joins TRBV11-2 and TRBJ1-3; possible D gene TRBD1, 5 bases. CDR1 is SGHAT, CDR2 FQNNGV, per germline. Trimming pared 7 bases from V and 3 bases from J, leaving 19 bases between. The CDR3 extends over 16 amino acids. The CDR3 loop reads CASKRIRDTIGNTIYF. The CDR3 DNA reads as TGTGCCAGCAAGCGCATCAGGGATACTATTGGAAACACCATATATTTT.

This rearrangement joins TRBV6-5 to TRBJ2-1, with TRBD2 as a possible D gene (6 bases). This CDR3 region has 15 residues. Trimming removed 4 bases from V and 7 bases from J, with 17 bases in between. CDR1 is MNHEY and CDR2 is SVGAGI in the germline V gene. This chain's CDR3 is CASSSPSGLLNEQFF. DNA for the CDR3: TGTGCCAGCAGTTCGCCCTCGGGACTCCTAAATGAGCAGTTCTTC.

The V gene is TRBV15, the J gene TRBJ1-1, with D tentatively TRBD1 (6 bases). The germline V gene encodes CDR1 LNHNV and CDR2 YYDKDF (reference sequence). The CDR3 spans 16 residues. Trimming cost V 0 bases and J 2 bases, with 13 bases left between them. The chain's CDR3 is CATSRDRTGRNTEAFF. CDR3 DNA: TGTGCCACCAGCAGAGATCGAACAGGGAGAAACACTGAAGCTTTCTTT.

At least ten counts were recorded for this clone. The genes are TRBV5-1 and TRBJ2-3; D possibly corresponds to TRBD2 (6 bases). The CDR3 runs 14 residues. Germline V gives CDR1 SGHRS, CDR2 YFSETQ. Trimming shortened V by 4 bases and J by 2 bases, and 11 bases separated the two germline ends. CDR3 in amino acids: CASSPGLPTDTQYF. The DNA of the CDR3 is TGCGCCAGCAGCCCCGGACTACCCACAGATACGCAGTATTTT.

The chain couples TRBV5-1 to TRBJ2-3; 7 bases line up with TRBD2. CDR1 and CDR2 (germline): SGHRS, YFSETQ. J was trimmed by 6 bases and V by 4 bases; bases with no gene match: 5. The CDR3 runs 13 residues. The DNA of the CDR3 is TGCGCCAGCAGCATAAGCGGGACGGATACGCAGTATTTT. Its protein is CASSISGTDTQYF.

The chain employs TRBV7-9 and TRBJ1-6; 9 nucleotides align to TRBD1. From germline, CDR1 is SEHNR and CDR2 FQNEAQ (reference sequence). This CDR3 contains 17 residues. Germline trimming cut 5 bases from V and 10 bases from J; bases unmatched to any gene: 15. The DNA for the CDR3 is TGTGCCAGCAGCCGATACCAGTCGGGACAGGGACTCTCACCCCTCCACTTT. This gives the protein CASSRYQSGQGLSPLHF.

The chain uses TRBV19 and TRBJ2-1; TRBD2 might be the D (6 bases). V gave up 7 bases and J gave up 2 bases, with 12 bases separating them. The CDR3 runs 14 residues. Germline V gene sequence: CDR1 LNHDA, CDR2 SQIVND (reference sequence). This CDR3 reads CASIRTGAYNEQFF. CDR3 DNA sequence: TGTGCCAGTATAAGGACGGGGGCCTACAATGAGCAGTTCTTC.

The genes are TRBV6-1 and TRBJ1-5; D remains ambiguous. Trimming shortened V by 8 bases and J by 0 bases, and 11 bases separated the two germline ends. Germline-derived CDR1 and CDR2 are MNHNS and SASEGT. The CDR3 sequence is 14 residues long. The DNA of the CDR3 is TGTGCCAGCGAGAGAGGTTATAGCAATCAGCCCCAGCATTTT. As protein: CASERGYSNQPQHF.

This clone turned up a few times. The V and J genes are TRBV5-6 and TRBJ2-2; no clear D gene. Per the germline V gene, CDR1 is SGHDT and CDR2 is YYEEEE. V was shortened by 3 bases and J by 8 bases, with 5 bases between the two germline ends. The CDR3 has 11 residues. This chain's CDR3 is CASSSRGELFF. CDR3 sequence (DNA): TGTGCCAGCAGCTCGAGAGGGGAGCTGTTTTTT.

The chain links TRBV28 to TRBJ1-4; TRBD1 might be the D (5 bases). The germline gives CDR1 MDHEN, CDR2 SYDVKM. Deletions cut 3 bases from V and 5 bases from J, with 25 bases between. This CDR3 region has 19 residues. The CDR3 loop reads CASSFPVRAQGRTNEKLFF. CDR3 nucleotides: TGTGCCAGCAGTTTTCCAGTTCGTGCCCAAGGACGGACAAATGAAAAACTGTTTTTT.

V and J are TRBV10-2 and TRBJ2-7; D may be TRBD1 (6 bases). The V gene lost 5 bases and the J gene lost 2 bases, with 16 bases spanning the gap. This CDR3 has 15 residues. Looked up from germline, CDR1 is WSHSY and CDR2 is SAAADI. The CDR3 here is CASSSRGRNTYEQYF. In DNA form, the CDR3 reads TGCGCCAGCAGTTCTAGGGGGAGAAACACCTACGAGCAGTACTTC.

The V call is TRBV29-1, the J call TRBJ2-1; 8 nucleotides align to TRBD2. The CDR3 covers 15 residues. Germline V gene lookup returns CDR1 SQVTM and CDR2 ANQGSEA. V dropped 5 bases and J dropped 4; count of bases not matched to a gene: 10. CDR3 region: CSVRSAGGPYNEQFF. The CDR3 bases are TGCAGCGTTCGTAGCGCGGGAGGCCCATACAATGAGCAGTTCTTC.

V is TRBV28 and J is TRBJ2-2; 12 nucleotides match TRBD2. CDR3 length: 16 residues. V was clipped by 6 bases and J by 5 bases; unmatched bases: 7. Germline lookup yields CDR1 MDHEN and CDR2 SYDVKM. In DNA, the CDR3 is TGTGCCAGCAGCCCGACTAGCGGGAGCCGAACCGGGGAGCTGTTTTTT. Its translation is CASSPTSGSRTGELFF.

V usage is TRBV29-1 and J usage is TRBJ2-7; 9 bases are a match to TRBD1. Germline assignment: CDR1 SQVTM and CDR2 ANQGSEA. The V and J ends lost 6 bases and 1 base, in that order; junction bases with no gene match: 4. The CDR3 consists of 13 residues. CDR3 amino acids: CSVRTGASYEQYF. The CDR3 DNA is TGCAGCGTACGGACAGGGGCGTCCTACGAGCAGTACTTC.

The CDR3 is CSADRWDRGRITEAFF. CDR3 DNA: TGCAGCGCTGACAGGTGGGACAGGGGGCGCATAACTGAAGCTTTCTTT. The rearrangement uses TRBV29-1 and TRBJ1-1; 12 bases agree with TRBD1. The CDR3 sequence is 16 residues long. Unmatched junction bases numbered 14, after V lost 7 bases and J lost 5 bases. Germline V CDR1 and CDR2: SQVTM, ANQGSEA.

The CDR3 region is CASSLDTPGGTGELFF. DNA of the CDR3: TGTGCCAGCAGCTTAGATACCCCAGGGGGCACCGGGGAGCTGTTTTTT. V and J are TRBV11-2 and TRBJ2-2; 7 nucleotides agree with TRBD1. The CDR3 totals 16 residues. V shed 0 bases and J 4 bases; nucleotides not matched to a gene: 5. CDR1 is SGHAT, CDR2 FQNNGV, per germline.

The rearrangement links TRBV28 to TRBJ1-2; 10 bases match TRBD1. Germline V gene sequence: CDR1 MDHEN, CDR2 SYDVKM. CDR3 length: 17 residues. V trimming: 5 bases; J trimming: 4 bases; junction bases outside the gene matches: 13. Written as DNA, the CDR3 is TGTGCCAGCAGTCCAGGGACAGGGGTGTTGTCCCCCTATGGCTACACCTTC. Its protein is CASSPGTGVLSPYGYTF.

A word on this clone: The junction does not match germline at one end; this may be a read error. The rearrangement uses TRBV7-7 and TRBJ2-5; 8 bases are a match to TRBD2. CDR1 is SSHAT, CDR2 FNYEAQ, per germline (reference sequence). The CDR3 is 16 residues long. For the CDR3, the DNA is TGTGCTAGCAGCTTAGCGGGATATCGGGGGCAAGAGACCCAGTACTTC. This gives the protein CASSLAGYRGQETQYF.

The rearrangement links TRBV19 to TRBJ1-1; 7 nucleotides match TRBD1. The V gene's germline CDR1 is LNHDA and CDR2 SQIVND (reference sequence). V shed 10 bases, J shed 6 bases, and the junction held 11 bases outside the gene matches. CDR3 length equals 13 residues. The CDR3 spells CATRKTGKAEAFF. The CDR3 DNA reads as TGTGCCACCCGGAAGACAGGGAAGGCTGAAGCTTTCTTT. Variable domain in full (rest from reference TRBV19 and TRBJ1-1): DGGITQSPKYLFRKEGQNVTLSCEQNLNHDAMYWYRQDPGQGLRLIYYSQIVNDFQKGDIAEGYSVSREKKESFPLTVTSAQKNPTAFYLCATRKTGKAEAFFGQGTRLTVV.

This CDR3 reads CASSRTGNNEQFF. The CDR3, as DNA: TGCGCCAGCAGCCGGACGGGAAACAATGAGCAGTTCTTC. V gene TRBV4-1 combines with J gene TRBJ2-1; tentative D call: TRBD2 (5 bases). Germline CDR1 MGHRA, CDR2 YSYEKL. CDR3 length: 13 amino acids. Trimming took off 4 bases at V and 5 bases at J, with 9 bases between the two ends.

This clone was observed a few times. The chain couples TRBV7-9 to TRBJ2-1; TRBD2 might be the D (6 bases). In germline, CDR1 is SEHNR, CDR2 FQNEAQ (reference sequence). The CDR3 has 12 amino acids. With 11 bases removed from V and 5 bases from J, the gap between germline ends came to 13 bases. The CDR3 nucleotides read TGTGCCTGCGGAGAGCGGGACAATGAGCAGTTCTTC. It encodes CACGERDNEQFF. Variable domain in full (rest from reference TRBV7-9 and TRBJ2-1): DTGVSQNPRHKITKRGQNVTFRCDPISEHNRLYWYRQTLGQGPEFLTYFQNEAQLEKSRLLSDRFSAERPKGSFSTLEIQRTEQGDSAMYLCACGERDNEQFFGPGTRLTVL.

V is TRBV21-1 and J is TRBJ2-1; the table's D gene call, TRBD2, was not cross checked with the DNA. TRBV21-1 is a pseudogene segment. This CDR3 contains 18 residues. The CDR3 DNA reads TGTGCCAGCAGCAATCTTCCCCGCACTGGTACCTCCTACAATGAGCAGTTCTTC. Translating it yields CASSNLPRTGTSYNEQFF.

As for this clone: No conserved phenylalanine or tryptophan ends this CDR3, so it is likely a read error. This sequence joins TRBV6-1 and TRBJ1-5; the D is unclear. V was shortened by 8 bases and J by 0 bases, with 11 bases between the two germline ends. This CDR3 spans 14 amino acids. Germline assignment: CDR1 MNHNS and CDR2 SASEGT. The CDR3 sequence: CASERGYSNQPQHL. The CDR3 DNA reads TGTGCCAGCGAGAGAGGTTATAGCAATCAGCCCCAGCATCTT.